This T cell receptor (beta chain) was found in a study of radiotherapy plus CTLA-4 blockade in lung cancer. Sequencing used immunoSEQ multiplex PCR; TCRdb keeps in-frame clones, though not all of them. Of over 85,000 clones listed, 65% to 80% were seen once; the top ten hold 2.5% to 3.5%. V lost 5 bases to trimming and J lost 0 bases, with 11 bases between them. Germline V gene lookup returns CDR1 GTSNPN and CDR2 SVGIG (reference sequence). The CDR3 extends over 14 amino acids. CTLA-4 blockade using ipilimumab, together with focal radiation, was received by patients with chemo-refractory metastatic non-small-cell lung cancer.

The TCR sequence derives from a human donor with non-small cell lung cancer who had a partial response to radiotherapy plus ipilimumab. Some clones in this sample may be carry-over from other donors' samples. The chain is built from TRBV30 and TRBJ2-1; a weak D match, TRBD2 (5 bases). The specimen comprised peripheral blood, sampled from a patient treated with radiotherapy plus ipilimumab. CDR3 in DNA: TGTGCCTGGCAGGTAGCGAGCTCCTACAATGAGCAGTTCTTC. Translated, it gives CAWQVASSYNEQFF. The full variable domain, rest sourced from reference TRBV30 and TRBJ2-1, is SQTIHQWPATLVQPVGSPLSLECTVEGTSNPNLYWYRQAAGRGLQLLFYSVGIGQISSEVPQNLSASRPQDRQFILSSKKLLLSDSGFYLCAWQVASSYNEQFFGPGTRLTVL.